This TCR beta chain is drawn from a study of blood T cell repertoires in COVID-19. On the study more broadly: The cDNA or gDNA used as material had been derived from T cells, B-cell-depleted T cells, or PBMCs.

The data were produced by immunoSEQ multiplex PCR, yet TCRdb's version contains in-frame clones alone and is incomplete. The sample consists of 150,000 to 200,000 clones, more than 75% of them appearing once. Clinical history as reported by participants underpinned cohort assignment. Recovered status in Cohort 3 required two negative PCRs, clearance, or symptom resolution. This TCR was sampled from a woman in her forties or fifties who had recovered from COVID-19. Sequencing was done on a sample of PBMCs or T cells enriched from blood (not recorded which).

CDR3 protein: CASSYSREGRQPQHF. As DNA, the CDR3 is TGTGCCAGCAGTTACTCGAGAGAGGGAAGGCAGCCCCAGCATTTT. The chain joins TRBV6-2 or TRBV6-3 to TRBJ1-5; the D is unclear. Germline CDR1 and CDR2: MNHEY and SVGEGT. CDR3 length equals 15 residues. Trimming stripped 0 bases from V and 7 bases from J, with 13 bases between.